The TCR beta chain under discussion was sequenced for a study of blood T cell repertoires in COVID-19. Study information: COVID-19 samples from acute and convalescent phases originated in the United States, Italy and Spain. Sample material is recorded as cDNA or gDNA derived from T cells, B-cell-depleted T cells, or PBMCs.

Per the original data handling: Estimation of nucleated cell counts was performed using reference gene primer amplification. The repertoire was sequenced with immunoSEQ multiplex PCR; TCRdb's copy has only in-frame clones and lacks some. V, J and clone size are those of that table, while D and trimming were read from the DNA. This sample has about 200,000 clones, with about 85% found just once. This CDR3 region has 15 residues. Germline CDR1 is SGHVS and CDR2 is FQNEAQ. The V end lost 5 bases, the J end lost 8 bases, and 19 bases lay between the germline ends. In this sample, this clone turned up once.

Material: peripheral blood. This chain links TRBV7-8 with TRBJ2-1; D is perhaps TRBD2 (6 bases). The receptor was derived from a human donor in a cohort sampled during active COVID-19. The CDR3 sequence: CASSIREYPWDEQFF. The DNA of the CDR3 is TGTGCCAGCAGCATACGGGAGTATCCGTGGGATGAGCAGTTCTTC.